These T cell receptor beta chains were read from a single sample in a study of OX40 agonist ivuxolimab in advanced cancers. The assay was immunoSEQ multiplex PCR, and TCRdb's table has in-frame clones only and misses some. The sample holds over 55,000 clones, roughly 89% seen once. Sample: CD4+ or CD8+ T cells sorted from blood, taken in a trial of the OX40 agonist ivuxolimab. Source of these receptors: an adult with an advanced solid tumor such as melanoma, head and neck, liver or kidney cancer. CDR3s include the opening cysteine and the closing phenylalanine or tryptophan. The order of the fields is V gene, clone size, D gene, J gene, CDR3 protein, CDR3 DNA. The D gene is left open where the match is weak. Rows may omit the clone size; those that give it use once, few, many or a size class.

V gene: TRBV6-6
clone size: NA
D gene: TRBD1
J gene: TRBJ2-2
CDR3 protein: CASSHNRGTNTGELFF
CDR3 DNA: TGTGCCAGCAGTCATAACAGGGGAACGAACACCGGGGAGCTGTTTTTT

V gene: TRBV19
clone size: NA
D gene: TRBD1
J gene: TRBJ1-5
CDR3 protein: CASSIGTGGASNQPQHF
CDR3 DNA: TGTGCCAGTAGTATTGGGACAGGGGGCGCCTCCAATCAGCCCCAGCATTTT

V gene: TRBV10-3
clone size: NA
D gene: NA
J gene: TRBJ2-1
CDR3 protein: CAISAGETYNEQFF
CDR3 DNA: TGTGCCATCAGTGCGGGGGAAACCTACAATGAGCAGTTCTTC

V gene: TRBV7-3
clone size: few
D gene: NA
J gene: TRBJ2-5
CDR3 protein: CASSRGSQETQYF
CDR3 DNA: TGTGCCAGCAGCAGGGGGAGCCAAGAGACCCAGTACTTC

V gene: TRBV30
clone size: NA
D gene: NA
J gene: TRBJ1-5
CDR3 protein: CAWSYSNQPQHF
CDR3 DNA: TGTGCCTGGAGTTATAGCAATCAGCCCCAGCATTTT

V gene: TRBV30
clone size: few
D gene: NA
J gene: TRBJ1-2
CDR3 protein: CAWSSLINYGYTF
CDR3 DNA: TGTGCCTGGAGTAGCTTAATCAACTATGGCTACACCTTC

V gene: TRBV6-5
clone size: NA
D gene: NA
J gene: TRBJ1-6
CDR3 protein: CASSTLNSPLHF
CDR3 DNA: TGTGCCAGCAGTACTCTTAATTCACCCCTCCACTTT

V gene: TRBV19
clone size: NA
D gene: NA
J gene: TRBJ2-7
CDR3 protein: CASSIEKGTGYEQYF
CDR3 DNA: TGTGCCAGTAGTATAGAAAAAGGGACCGGTTACGAGCAGTACTTC

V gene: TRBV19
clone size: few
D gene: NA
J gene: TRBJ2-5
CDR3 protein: CASSFSPGQQETQYF
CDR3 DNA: TGTGCCAGTAGTTTTTCGCCGGGACAACAAGAGACCCAGTACTTC

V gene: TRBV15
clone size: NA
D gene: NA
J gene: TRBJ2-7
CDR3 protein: CATSRDLSEEQYF
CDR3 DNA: TGTGCCACCAGCAGAGATCTAAGTGAGGAGCAGTACTTC

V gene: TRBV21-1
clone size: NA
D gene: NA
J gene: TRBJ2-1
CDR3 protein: CASSITRQDCYNEQFF
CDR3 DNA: TGTGCCAGCAGCATAACAAGACAGGATTGCTACAATGAGCAGTTCTTC

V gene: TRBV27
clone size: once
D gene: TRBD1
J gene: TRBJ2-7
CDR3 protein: CASSRQGGALYEQYF
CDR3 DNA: TGTGCCAGCAGCCGACAGGGCGGAGCTCTCTACGAGCAGTACTTC

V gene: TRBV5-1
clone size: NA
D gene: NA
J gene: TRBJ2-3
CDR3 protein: CASSLEVGESTDTQYF
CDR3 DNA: TGCGCCAGCAGCTTGGAAGTAGGGGAAAGCACAGATACGCAGTATTTT

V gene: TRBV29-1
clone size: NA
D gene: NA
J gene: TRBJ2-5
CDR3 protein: CSVTGTSRGKTQYF
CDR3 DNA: TGCAGCGTTACAGGGACCAGCCGGGGGAAGACCCAGTACTTC

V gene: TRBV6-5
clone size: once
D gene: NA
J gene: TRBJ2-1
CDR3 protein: CASSLKGPHTYNEQFF
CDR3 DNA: TGTGCCAGCAGTTTGAAGGGGCCCCATACCTACAATGAGCAGTTCTTC

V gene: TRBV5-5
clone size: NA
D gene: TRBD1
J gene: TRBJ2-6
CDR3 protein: CASSLTGGRSSGANVLTF
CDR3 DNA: TGTGCCAGCAGCCTTACAGGGGGCCGGAGCTCTGGGGCCAACGTCCTGACTTTC

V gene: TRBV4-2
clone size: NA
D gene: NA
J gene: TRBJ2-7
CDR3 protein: CASSQYRDISYEQYF
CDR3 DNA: TGTGCCAGCAGCCAATATAGGGACATTTCCTACGAGCAGTACTTC

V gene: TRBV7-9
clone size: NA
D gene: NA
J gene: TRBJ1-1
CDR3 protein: CASSLTPTRGAGTEAFF
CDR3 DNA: TGTGCCAGCAGCTTAACCCCAACACGGGGGGCGGGCACTGAAGCTTTCTTT

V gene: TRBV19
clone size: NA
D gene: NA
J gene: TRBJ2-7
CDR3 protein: CASSIASRPNYEQYF
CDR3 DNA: TGTGCCAGTAGTATAGCGTCCAGGCCCAACTACGAGCAGTACTTC

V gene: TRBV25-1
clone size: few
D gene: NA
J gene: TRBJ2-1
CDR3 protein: CASSESRGLEGEQFF
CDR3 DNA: TGTGCCAGCAGTGAGTCGCGGGGACTCGAAGGCGAGCAGTTCTTC